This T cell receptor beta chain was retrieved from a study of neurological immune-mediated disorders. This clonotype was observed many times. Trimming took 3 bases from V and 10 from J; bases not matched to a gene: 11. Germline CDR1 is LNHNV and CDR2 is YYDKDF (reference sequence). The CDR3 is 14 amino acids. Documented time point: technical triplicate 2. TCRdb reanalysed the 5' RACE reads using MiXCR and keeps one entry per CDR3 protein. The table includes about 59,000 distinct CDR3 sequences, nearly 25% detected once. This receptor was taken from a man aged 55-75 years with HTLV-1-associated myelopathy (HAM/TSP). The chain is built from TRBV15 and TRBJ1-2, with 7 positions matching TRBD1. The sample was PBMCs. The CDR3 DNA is TGTGCCACCAGCAGGAACAGGGGAAGATTCAACTACACCTTC. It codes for CATSRNRGRFNYTF.